This T cell receptor beta chain came from a study of T cells in Graves' hyperthyroidism and ophthalmopathy. V lost 2 bases and J 7 bases, leaving 8 bases between the germline ends. Germline CDR1 SGHVS, CDR2 FQNEAQ. CDR3 length: 12 amino acids. This clonotype has only a few counts. The diagnoses drew upon clinical symptoms, serum thyroxine and TRAb, thyroid ultrasound and orbital computed tomography. Amplified regions were TCR beta CDR3 sequences from RNA transcripts. RT-PCR in the first round (using the HTBI primer set) targeted the TCR CDR3. One entry per CDR3 protein results from TCRdb running MiXCR on the multiplex PCR reads. The sample records fewer than 750,000 distinct CDR3 sequences, approximately 44% being singletons.

The gene calls are TRBV7-8 and TRBJ1-2; D unclear. Sequencing used peripheral blood or thyroid tissue (not recorded which). The sequence was collected from a woman under 30 with Graves' hyperthyroidism. The CDR3 DNA sequence: TGTGCCAGCAGCTTATCAGGCTCTGGCTACACCTTC. Its protein product is CASSLSGSGYTF.